This section outlines one T cell receptor (beta chain) sequence together with its context. Antigen unknown. This sample is drawn from a study of cytomegalovirus exposure and HLA in healthy donors. Study-wide results and caveats: Later analysis demonstrated an association between a missense DCLRE1C variant and TCR beta V- and J-gene trimming.

Germline V gives CDR1 SGDLS, CDR2 YYNGEE. The V end was cut by 4 bases, the J end by 0 bases, with 7 bases between. The CDR3 is 14 amino acids. PCR used 60 Vbeta primers and 13 Jbeta primers. TCRdb's table, derived via immunoSEQ multiplex PCR, lists solely in-frame clones and lacks some. Of 90,000 to 120,000 clones in the sample, approximately 79% were seen once. The chain combines TRBV9 with TRBJ2-2; unclear D gene. Sequenced: PBMCs. This TCR came from a middle-aged woman in good health and CMV-seropositive. In nucleotides, the CDR3 is TGTGCCAGCAGCCCGAACTCGAACACCGGGGAGCTGTTTTTT. It yields the protein CASSPNSNTGELFF. Together with reference TRBV9 and TRBJ2-2, the CDR3 gives the full variable domain: DSGVTQTPKHLITATGQRVTLRCSPRSGDLSVYWYQQSLDQGLQFLIQYYNGEERAKGNILERFSAQQFPDLHSELNLSSLELGDSALYFCASSPNSNTGELFFGEGSRLTVL.